A single sample gave rise to the 31 T cell receptor beta chains below, sequenced in a study of PD-L1 blockade in urothelial cancer. Only in-frame clones appear in the TCRdb table, and some are missing; sequencing was by immunoSEQ multiplex PCR. Of roughly 20,000 clones detected, approximately 86% appear once; the ten largest clones hold more than 3.5%. Sequencing was performed on PBMCs, taken around atezolizumab (anti-PD-L1) treatment. The receptor source for this set is a man in his fifties or sixties with urothelial cancer.

The chain uses TRBV7-9 and TRBJ2-7; TRBD1 matches 8 bases. CDR1 and CDR2 from the germline V gene are SEHNR and FQNEAQ (reference sequence). V lost 5 bases and J lost 4; bases outside the gene matches: 4. This CDR3 region has 13 residues. The CDR3 DNA follows: TGTGCCAGCAGCCCGGACAGGGAATACGAGCAGTACTTC. Its protein is CASSPDREYEQYF.

The V gene is TRBV28, the J gene TRBJ1-1; D unresolved. V lost 5 bases to trimming and J lost 3 bases, with 16 bases between them. The CDR3 sequence is 15 residues long. The germline CDR1 and CDR2 sequences are MDHEN and SYDVKM. CDR3 bases: TGTGCCAGCAGTCCACAAGAGGGAGGATACACTGAAGCTTTCTTT. It yields the protein CASSPQEGGYTEAFF.

This chain links TRBV6-5 with TRBJ2-3, with 7 bases fitting TRBD2. V was pared by 0 bases and J by 4 bases, with 1 base of the junction left unmatched. From germline, CDR1 is MNHEY and CDR2 SVGAGI. This CDR3 has 14 residues. CDR3 amino acids: CASSYSGGADTQYF. CDR3 nucleotide sequence: TGTGCCAGCAGTTACTCGGGAGGGGCAGATACGCAGTATTTT.

This clone was recorded a few times. The chain couples TRBV18 to TRBJ1-5, with 8 nucleotides matching TRBD1. The ends lost 5 bases at V and 4 bases at J; junction bases unmatched: 4. The germline CDR1 and CDR2 sequences are KGHSH and LQKENI. The CDR3 contains 14 residues. This chain's CDR3 is CASSSTGANQPQHF. CDR3 nucleotide sequence: TGTGCCAGCTCATCGACAGGGGCGAATCAGCCCCAGCATTTT.

This clone was counted once. The chain couples TRBV5-1 to TRBJ2-5; 8 bases map to TRBD2. Germline lookup yields CDR1 SGHRS and CDR2 YFSETQ. The CDR3 is 15 amino acids. The junction had 5 bases not matched to a gene; V was cut back by 0 bases and J by 4 bases. This CDR3 reads CASSLEGSGGETQYF. The CDR3 DNA sequence: TGCGCCAGCAGCTTGGAGGGCAGCGGGGGAGAGACCCAGTACTTC.

The genes are TRBV5-1 and TRBJ2-1, with TRBD1 matching 9 bases. Germline CDR1 reads SGHRS; CDR2 reads YFSETQ. The V gene end was trimmed by 4 bases and the J gene end by 7 bases; junction bases not matched to a gene: 6. The CDR3 spans 14 residues. In DNA form, the CDR3 reads TGCGCCAGCAGCGGCCGGACAGGGGCGAATGAGCAGTTCTTC. Translating gives CASSGRTGANEQFF. Looking up the rest from reference TRBV5-1 and TRBJ2-1 gives the full variable domain: KAGVTQTPRYLIKTRGQQVTLSCSPISGHRSVSWYQQTPGQGLQFLFEYFSETQRNKGNFPGRFSGRQFSNSRSEMNVSTLELGDSALYLCASSGRTGANEQFFGPGTRLTVL.

J is TRBJ2-3 and V is TRBV5-1, with D maybe TRBD2 (6 bases). The CDR3 loop spans 14 amino acids. Between the trimmed V and J ends, which lost 5 bases and 0 bases, there was a span of 10 bases. Germline lookup yields CDR1 SGHRS and CDR2 YFSETQ. As DNA, the CDR3 is TGCGCCAGCAGGACTAGGCATAGCACAGATACGCAGTATTTT. Residues: CASRTRHSTDTQYF. The full variable domain, its missing parts supplied by reference TRBV5-1 and TRBJ2-3, is KAGVTQTPRYLIKTRGQQVTLSCSPISGHRSVSWYQQTPGQGLQFLFEYFSETQRNKGNFPGRFSGRQFSNSRSEMNVSTLELGDSALYLCASRTRHSTDTQYFGPGTRLTVL.

V gene TRBV4-3 combines with J gene TRBJ2-2, with 7 bases matching TRBD2. Germline assignment: CDR1 LGHNA and CDR2 YSLEER. The CDR3 length is 15 residues. The V segment lost 6 bases and the J segment 1 base; nucleotides outside the gene matches: 5. CDR3 sequence: CASRRASGNTGELFF. CDR3 nucleotide sequence: TGCGCCAGCAGGCGCGCTAGCGGGAACACCGGGGAGCTGTTTTTT.

The J gene is TRBJ1-5, the V gene TRBV19; D is undetermined. Trimming took off 7 bases at V and 0 bases at J, with 13 bases between the two ends. The V gene's germline CDR1 is LNHDA and CDR2 SQIVND (reference sequence). There are 15 residues in the CDR3. The CDR3: CASTSGGYSNQPQHF. CDR3 DNA: TGTGCCAGTACCAGCGGAGGTTATAGCAATCAGCCCCAGCATTTT.

The J gene is TRBJ2-3, the V gene TRBV7-8; D is undetermined. Per germline, CDR1 SGHVS and CDR2 FQNEAQ. Trimming took 7 bases from V and 1 from J, leaving 18 bases between them. CDR3 length: 16 amino acids. This CDR3 is CASILEEPLGTDTQYF. The DNA for the CDR3 is TGTGCCAGCATCCTAGAAGAGCCCCTGGGCACAGATACGCAGTATTTT.

The chain combines TRBV27 with TRBJ1-1; 8 bases are shared with TRBD1. V trimming: 10 bases; J trimming: 7 bases; junction bases outside the gene matches: 5. This CDR3 spans 11 amino acids. Germline CDR1 is MNHEY and CDR2 is SMNVEV (reference sequence). For the CDR3, the DNA is TGTGCCACCTTGACAGGGGATGAAGCTTTCTTT. This encodes CATLTGDEAFF.

The gene calls are TRBV28 and TRBJ2-7, with a possible D match to TRBD1 (5 bases). The germline V gene has CDR1 MDHEN and CDR2 SYDVKM. This CDR3 region has 14 residues. V lost 5 bases, J lost 2 bases, and 13 bases lay in between. The CDR3 protein is CASSGPDTTYEQYF. The CDR3 nucleotides are TGTGCCAGCAGTGGACCGGACACTACCTACGAGCAGTACTTC.

Of note for this clone: Other DNA sequences in the same sample also yield this CDR3. The genes are TRBV27 and TRBJ1-5, with TRBD1 matching over 7 bases. The CDR3 extends over 16 amino acids. Germline values: CDR1 MNHEY, CDR2 SMNVEV (reference sequence). After removal of 8 bases from V and 1 base from J, the junction contained 11 bases not matched to a gene. The CDR3 protein is CASQSVRQGSNQPQHF. In DNA, the CDR3 is TGTGCCAGCCAGAGTGTCCGACAGGGCAGCAATCAGCCCCAGCATTTT.

The V gene is TRBV6-5, the J gene TRBJ2-4; D might be TRBD1 (6 bases). The V and J ends lost 6 bases and 9 bases respectively, with 12 bases between them. The CDR3 sequence is 12 residues long. Germline CDR1 and CDR2: MNHEY and SVGAGI. CDR3 region: CASSPGVPIQYF. As DNA, the CDR3 is TGTGCCAGCAGCCCAGGGGTCCCCATTCAGTACTTC.

The chain links TRBV6-5 to TRBJ2-7; TRBD2 matches 7 bases. J gave up 2 bases and V 6 bases, and 10 bases lay outside the gene matches. CDR3 length: 15 residues. Germline V gene sequence: CDR1 MNHEY, CDR2 SVGAGI. Here the CDR3 DNA reads TGTGCCAGCAGCCAAAGGGGCGGGGGTACCTACGAGCAGTACTTC. Translating it yields CASSQRGGGTYEQYF.

This clone is classed as medium-sized (0.01 to 0.1%). V gene TRBV15 combines with J gene TRBJ1-4; D not certain. V lost 1 base, J lost 7 bases, and 4 bases lay in between. From germline, CDR1 is LNHNV and CDR2 YYDKDF (reference sequence). This CDR3 comprises 12 residues. CDR3 nucleotide sequence: TGTGCCACCAGCAGAGTGAGTGAAAAACTGTTTTTT. It yields the protein CATSRVSEKLFF. Supplemented by reference TRBV15 and TRBJ1-4, the full variable domain reads DAMVIQNPRYQVTQFGKPVTLSCSQTLNHNVMYWYQQKSSQAPKLLFHYYDKDFNNEADTPDNFQSRRPNTSFCFLDIRSPGLGDTAMYLCATSRVSEKLFFGSGTQLSVL.

J is TRBJ1-2 and V is TRBV15; D not resolved. Trimming pared 5 bases from V and 4 bases from J, leaving 11 bases between. Germline V gives CDR1 LNHNV, CDR2 YYDKDF (reference sequence). CDR3 length: 13 amino acids. The DNA for the CDR3 is TGTGCCACCAGCCTTGGAACAGCCTATGGCTACACCTTC. Its translation is CATSLGTAYGYTF. Complete variable domain (other parts from reference TRBV15 and TRBJ1-2): DAMVIQNPRYQVTQFGKPVTLSCSQTLNHNVMYWYQQKSSQAPKLLFHYYDKDFNNEADTPDNFQSRRPNTSFCFLDIRSPGLGDTAMYLCATSLGTAYGYTFGSGTRLTVV.

The genes are TRBV18 and TRBJ2-3; 11 nucleotides agree with TRBD2. V was pared by 2 bases and J by 2 bases, with 3 bases of the junction left unmatched. The CDR3 is 16 amino acids. The germline V gene encodes CDR1 KGHSH and CDR2 LQKENI. CDR3 sequence reads: CASSPKLAGVTDTQYF. CDR3 bases: TGTGCCAGCTCACCAAAACTAGCGGGGGTCACAGATACGCAGTATTTT.

This chain links TRBV2 with TRBJ1-1; no reliable D call. The CDR3 consists of 13 residues. Trimming pared 6 bases from V and 0 bases from J, leaving 8 bases between. CDR1 is SNHLY and CDR2 is FYNNEI in the germline V gene. The CDR3 here is CASSDILNTEAFF. CDR3 DNA: TGTGCCAGCAGCGACATATTGAACACTGAAGCTTTCTTT.

This chain joins TRBV7-2 and TRBJ2-7, with TRBD2 identical over 9 bases. The junction had 10 bases not matched to a gene; V was cut back by 5 bases and J by 5 bases. CDR3 length: 15 residues. In germline, CDR1 is SGHTA, CDR2 FQGNSA. CDR3 sequence: CASSPSRGRAHEQYF. The CDR3 DNA is TGTGCCAGCAGCCCGTCCCGCGGGAGGGCCCACGAGCAGTACTTC. Combining the CDR3 with reference TRBV7-2 and TRBJ2-7 gives the whole variable domain GAGVSQSPSNKVTEKGKDVELRCDPISGHTALYWYRQSLGQGLEFLIYFQGNSAPDKSGLPSDRFSAERTGGSVSTLTIQRTQQEDSAVYLCASSPSRGRAHEQYFGPGTRLTVT.

The chain combines TRBV7-9 with TRBJ2-1; 7 positions match TRBD1. J gave up 9 bases and V 6 bases, and 14 bases lay outside the gene matches. Per the germline V gene, CDR1 is SEHNR and CDR2 is FQNEAQ (reference sequence). This CDR3 has 15 residues. This CDR3 is CASRSTGAQAFEQFF. The DNA of the CDR3 is TGTGCCAGCAGGTCAACAGGGGCCCAGGCCTTTGAGCAGTTCTTC.

This clone is labeled as medium-sized. This rearrangement joins TRBV5-6 to TRBJ2-7, with D uncertain. The V gene's germline CDR1 is SGHDT and CDR2 YYEEEE. This CDR3 has 11 residues. Trimming pared 6 bases from V and 4 bases from J, leaving 8 bases between. The CDR3 loop reads CASNSYYEQYF. The CDR3 nucleotides are TGTGCCAGCAACTCTTATTACGAGCAGTACTTC.

The chain carries TRBV30 and TRBJ2-2, with D possibly matching TRBD1 (6 bases). The germline gives CDR1 GTSNPN, CDR2 SVGIG (reference sequence). This CDR3 has 14 residues. The V and J ends lost 8 bases and 0 bases respectively, with 13 bases between them. The CDR3 region is CARRQAANTGELFF. The DNA of the CDR3 is TGTGCCCGTCGACAGGCGGCGAACACCGGGGAGCTGTTTTTT.

The chain couples TRBV7-2 to TRBJ2-2; TRBD2 matches at 11 bases. After removal of 5 bases from V and 5 bases from J, the junction contained 4 bases not matched to a gene. The CDR3 contains 15 residues. Per germline, CDR1 SGHTA and CDR2 FQGNSA. DNA of the CDR3: TGTGCCAGCAGCATACTAGCGGGAGTAACCGGGGAGCTGTTTTTT. Its translation is CASSILAGVTGELFF.

The chain is built from TRBV5-1 and TRBJ2-6, with 9 bases fitting TRBD1. The V gene end was trimmed by 5 bases and the J gene end by 2 bases; junction bases not matched to a gene: 5. Per the germline V gene, CDR1 is SGHRS and CDR2 is YFSETQ. The CDR3 totals 16 residues. The CDR3 here is CASRKGTGTGANVLTF. As DNA, the CDR3 is TGCGCCAGCAGAAAAGGGACAGGGACTGGGGCCAACGTCCTGACTTTC. Full variable domain (remainder filled in from reference TRBV5-1 and TRBJ2-6): KAGVTQTPRYLIKTRGQQVTLSCSPISGHRSVSWYQQTPGQGLQFLFEYFSETQRNKGNFPGRFSGRQFSNSRSEMNVSTLELGDSALYLCASRKGTGTGANVLTFGAGSRLTVL.

The chain joins TRBV9 to TRBJ2-7, with D possibly TRBD1 on 5 matching bases. This CDR3 is 14 amino acids long. CDR1 and CDR2 (germline): SGDLS, YYNGEE. Deletions cut 0 bases from V and 3 bases from J, with 10 bases between. CDR3 DNA sequence: TGTGCCAGCAGCGTAGAGGACATAAACTACGAGCAGTACTTC. Translation gives CASSVEDINYEQYF.

The V call is TRBV21-1, the J call TRBJ1-2. TRBV21-1 is labeled a pseudogene. The CDR3 loop spans 14 amino acids. CDR3 sequence: CASSKGGENYGYTF. For the CDR3, the DNA is TGTGCCAGCAGCAAAGGGGGGGAGAACTATGGCTACACCTTC.

V is TRBV28 and J is TRBJ2-3, with D possibly TRBD2 on 5 matching bases. Trimming left V 8 bases short and J 4 bases short, with 19 bases between. The CDR3 loop spans 15 amino acids. Looked up from germline, CDR1 is MDHEN and CDR2 is SYDVKM. CDR3 protein: CASRAAVAASDTQYF. CDR3 DNA sequence: TGTGCCAGCCGAGCAGCGGTGGCGGCCTCAGATACGCAGTATTTT.

J is TRBJ1-1 and V is TRBV7-2; 8 bases agree with TRBD1. J lost 4 bases, V lost 5 bases, and 9 bases had no gene match. Germline-derived CDR1 and CDR2 are SGHTA and FQGNSA. CDR3 length: 15 residues. The CDR3, as DNA: TGTGCCAGCAGCCCGCAGGTTCAGGGGGCCACTGAAGCTTTCTTT. Its protein is CASSPQVQGATEAFF. The variable domain in full, with the rest retrieved from reference TRBV7-2 and TRBJ1-1, is GAGVSQSPSNKVTEKGKDVELRCDPISGHTALYWYRQSLGQGLEFLIYFQGNSAPDKSGLPSDRFSAERTGGSVSTLTIQRTQQEDSAVYLCASSPQVQGATEAFFGQGTRLTVV.

V is TRBV6-4 and J is TRBJ2-3, with TRBD2 matching 10 bases. The CDR3 sequence is 14 residues long. The germline gives CDR1 MRHNA, CDR2 SNTAGT. V shed 5 bases, J shed 2 bases, and the junction held 1 base outside the gene matches. The CDR3: CASSSGGATDTQYF. The DNA for the CDR3 is TGTGCCAGCAGTAGCGGGGGGGCCACAGATACGCAGTATTTT.

The chain employs TRBV29-1 and TRBJ1-3; no reliable D call. Looked up from germline, CDR1 is SQVTM and CDR2 is ANQGSEA. Trimming removed 2 bases at V and 7 bases at J, with 15 bases between. The CDR3 is 14 residues long. CDR3 region: CSVEWPGQGNTIYF. DNA of the CDR3: TGCAGCGTTGAATGGCCAGGCCAAGGCAACACCATATATTTT.